A selection of T cell receptor beta chains follows, all from one sample in a study of T cells expressing NK-cell markers. TCRdb reanalyzed the 5' RACE reads and collapses them to one entry per CDR3 protein, without DNA. Its listing shows 300,000 to 500,000 distinct CDR3 sequences. Input material: blood T cells: a sorted CD56 or NKG2C T cell subset, CD4+ or CD8+ T cells, or bulk PBMC T cells (not recorded which). The receptors come from a woman in her forties or fifties in good health. The CDR3 runs from the conserved cysteine through the conserved F or W.

>TRBJ2-2|TRBV25-1
CASSELPDNTGELFF
>TRBJ2-1|TRBV5-1
CASSFEGGWVNEQFF
>TRBJ2-2|TRBV7-7
CASSPGDNTGELFF
>TRBJ2-5|TRBV6-1
CASRDHGLQETQYF
>TRBJ1-2|TRBV7-2
CASSVPGRGQGYTF
>TRBJ2-3|TRBV4-2
CASSQDPAGLLLDTQYF
>TRBJ2-7|TRBV29-1
CSVGGQATYEQYF
>TRBJ1-1|TRBV28
CASSQTPTLTEAFF
>TRBJ2-7|TRBV7-2
CASSFMIYSYEQYF
>TRBJ2-1|TRBV20-1
CSASKLAVTNEQFF
>TRBJ1-2|TRBV12-3/TRBV12-4
CASRDSDRGDYGYTF
>TRBJ2-7|TRBV20-1
CSARDHLKNTYEQYF
>TRBJ2-2|TRBV5-6
CASSLEGQRRGGELFF
>TRBJ1-4|TRBV5-1
CASRLDGAVNEKLFF
>TRBJ2-1|TRBV5-1
CASSLSPGARNEQFF
>TRBJ1-1|TRBV3-1
CASSQHYRENTEAFF